This TCR beta chain is from a study of blood T cell repertoires in COVID-19. Germline V CDR1 and CDR2: KGHDR, SFDVKD. This CDR3 region has 14 residues. With 5 bases clipped from V and 2 bases from J, the junction kept 5 bases outside the gene matches. The assay was immunoSEQ multiplex PCR, and TCRdb's table has in-frame clones only and misses some. The repertoire holds 220,000 or so clones, with about four fifths as singletons. This receptor was taken from a woman in her 40s who had recovered from COVID-19. The sequencing sample was made of PBMCs or T cells enriched from blood (not recorded which). The chain uses TRBV24-1 and TRBJ2-7, with 7 positions matching TRBD1. The CDR3 DNA reads TGTGCCACCAGTGCCCAGGGGACAGCCTACGAGCAGTACTTC. Its translation: CATSAQGTAYEQYF.